This T cell receptor beta chain was captured by sequencing in a study of blood T cell repertoires in COVID-19. The count of this clone is one. Germline V gives CDR1 LGHNA, CDR2 YNFKEQ. V shed 4 bases, J shed 4 bases, and the junction held 7 bases outside the gene matches. The CDR3 has 18 residues. Here immunoSEQ multiplex PCR was the method, and the copy in TCRdb shows in-frame clones only, minus some. The sample lists roughly 220,000 clones; about 88% were seen once. V usage is TRBV4-2 and J usage is TRBJ2-1; 16 bases are a match to TRBD2. The material sequenced was peripheral blood. This clonotype was obtained from a man aged 60 to 69 with acute or convalescent COVID-19. The CDR3: CASSLWGLAGGRYNEQFF. The CDR3 region has the DNA TGTGCCAGCAGCCTCTGGGGACTAGCGGGGGGGAGATACAATGAGCAGTTCTTC.